Following are 3 T cell receptor beta chains from one sample sequenced in a study of shared clonotypes between healthy human individuals. TCRdb keeps only in-frame clones here, not all; method: immunoSEQ multiplex PCR. The sample records roughly 1,100,000 clones, about 76% being singletons. Source material: memory CD4+ T cells sorted from blood. Subset denoted: CD45RA-negative fraction. The source of these receptors is a man younger than 35 in good health.

V and J are TRBV5-1 and TRBJ2-2; D might be TRBD1 (6 bases). V was cut by 7 bases and J by 5 bases, with 15 bases left in between. Germline V lookup: CDR1 SGHRS, CDR2 YFSETQ. CDR3 length equals 14 residues. The CDR3 spells CASGGNTGTGELFF. The CDR3 DNA is TGCGCCAGCGGAGGAAACACAGGGACCGGGGAGCTGTTTTTT.

The chain recombines TRBV13 with TRBJ1-2, with 7 bases matching TRBD1. The germline V gene has CDR1 PRHDT and CDR2 FYEKMQ (reference sequence). The CDR3 covers 15 residues. Unmatched junction bases numbered 11, after V lost 5 bases and J lost 5 bases. The CDR3 region is CASSRSGGGTYGYTF. The CDR3 DNA sequence: TGTGCCAGCAGCCGATCGGGAGGGGGCACGTATGGCTACACCTTC.

The chain couples TRBV28 to TRBJ2-1; 7 bases are a match to TRBD1. Germline values: CDR1 MDHEN, CDR2 SYDVKM. This CDR3 comprises 16 residues. The V and J ends lost 1 base and 8 bases, in that order; junction bases with no gene match: 11. CDR3 bases: TGTGCCAGCAGTTTATTTACGACAGGGCAGAGGGATGAGCAGTTCTTC. Protein product: CASSLFTTGQRDEQFF.